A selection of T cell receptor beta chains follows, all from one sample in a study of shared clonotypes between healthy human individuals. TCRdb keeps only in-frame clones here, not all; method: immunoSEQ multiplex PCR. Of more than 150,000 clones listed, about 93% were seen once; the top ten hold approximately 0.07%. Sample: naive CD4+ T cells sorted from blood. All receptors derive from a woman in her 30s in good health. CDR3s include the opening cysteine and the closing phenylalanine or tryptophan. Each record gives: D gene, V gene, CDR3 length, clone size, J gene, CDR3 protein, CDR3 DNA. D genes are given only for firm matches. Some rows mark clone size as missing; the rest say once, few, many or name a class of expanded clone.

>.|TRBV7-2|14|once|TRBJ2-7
CASSHDTGRYEQYF
TGTGCCAGCAGCCACGACACAGGGAGGTACGAGCAGTACTTC
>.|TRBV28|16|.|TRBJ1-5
CASSPRRMRSNQPQHF
TGTGCCAGCAGTCCCAGGAGGATGCGTAGCAATCAGCCCCAGCATTTT
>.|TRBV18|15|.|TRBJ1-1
CASSPPRVVNTEAFF
TGTGCCAGCTCACCGCCAAGGGTGGTGAACACTGAAGCTTTCTTT
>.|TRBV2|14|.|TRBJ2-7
CASWVGTDGYEQYF
TGTGCCAGCTGGGTGGGGACCGATGGCTACGAGCAGTACTTC
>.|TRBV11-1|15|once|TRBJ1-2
CASSLTSPDRYGYTF
TGTGCCAGCAGCCTTACGTCACCCGATCGCTATGGCTACACCTTC
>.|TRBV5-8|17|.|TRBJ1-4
CASSLVVESATNEKLFF
TGTGCCAGCAGCTTGGTGGTAGAGTCCGCAACTAATGAAAAACTGTTTTTT
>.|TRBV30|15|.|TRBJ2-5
CAWSALGQRGRTQYF
TGTGCCTGGAGTGCCCTGGGGCAGCGAGGACGGACCCAGTACTTC
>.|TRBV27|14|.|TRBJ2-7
CASSPRGDSYEQYF
TGTGCCAGCAGTCCCCGGGGAGATTCCTACGAGCAGTACTTC
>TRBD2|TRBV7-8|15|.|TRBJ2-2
CASSPKREAPGELFF
TGTGCCAGCAGCCCCAAGCGGGAGGCCCCCGGGGAGCTGTTTTTT
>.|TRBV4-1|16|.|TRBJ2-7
CASSQVSLVGDDEQYF
TGCGCCAGCAGCCAAGTCAGTTTGGTAGGGGACGACGAGCAGTACTTC
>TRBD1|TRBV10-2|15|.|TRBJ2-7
CASSESDRSVYEQYF
TGCGCCAGCAGTGAGTCGGACAGGTCCGTCTACGAGCAGTACTTC
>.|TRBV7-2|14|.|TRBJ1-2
CASSLVGRLGGYTF
TGTGCCAGCAGCTTAGTAGGCAGGCTAGGTGGCTACACCTTC
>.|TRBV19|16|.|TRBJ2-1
CASSNQRAVSYNEQFF
TGTGCCAGTAGTAATCAGCGGGCGGTGTCCTACAATGAGCAGTTCTTC
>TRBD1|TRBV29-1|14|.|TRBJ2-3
CSVVRDRATDTQYF
TGCAGCGTTGTACGGGACAGAGCCACAGATACGCAGTATTTT